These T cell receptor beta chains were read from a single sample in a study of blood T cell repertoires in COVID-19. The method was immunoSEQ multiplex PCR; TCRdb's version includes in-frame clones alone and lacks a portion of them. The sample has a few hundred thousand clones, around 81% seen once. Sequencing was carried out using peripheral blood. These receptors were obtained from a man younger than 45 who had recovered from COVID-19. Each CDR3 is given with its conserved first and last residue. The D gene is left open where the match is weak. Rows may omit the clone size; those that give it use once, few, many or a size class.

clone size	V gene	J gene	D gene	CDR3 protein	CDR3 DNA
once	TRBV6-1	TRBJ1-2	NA	CASSEVHGTNYGYTF	TGTGCCAGCAGTGAAGTTCACGGGACTAACTATGGCTACACCTTC
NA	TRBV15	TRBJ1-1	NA	CATIGADGGGAEAFF	TGTGCCACCATTGGTGCAGACGGGGGTGGCGCTGAAGCTTTCTTT
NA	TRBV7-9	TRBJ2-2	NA	CASSSTGKAPGELFF	TGTGCCAGCAGCAGCACAGGGAAAGCTCCCGGGGAGCTGTTTTTT
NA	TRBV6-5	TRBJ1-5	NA	CASSRRGGKYQPQHF	TGTGCCAGCAGCCGTCGGGGAGGGAAGTATCAGCCCCAGCATTTT
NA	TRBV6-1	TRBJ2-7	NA	CASSEDSREQYF	TGTGCCAGCAGTGAAGACAGTCGGGAGCAGTACTTC
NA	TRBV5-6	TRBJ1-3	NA	CASSSVLQGTGNTIYF	TGTGCCAGCAGCTCCGTATTACAGGGCACTGGAAACACCATATATTTT
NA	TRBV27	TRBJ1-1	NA	CASSKPGQLNTEAFF	TGTGCCAGCAGCAAACCTGGACAGCTAAACACTGAAGCTTTCTTT
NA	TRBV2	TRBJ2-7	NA	CASRNRGGHYEQYF	TGTGCCAGCAGAAACCGCGGGGGCCACTACGAGCAGTACTTC
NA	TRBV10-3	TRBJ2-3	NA	CAITSPTSTDTQYF	TGTGCCATCACAAGTCCCACTAGCACAGATACGCAGTATTTT
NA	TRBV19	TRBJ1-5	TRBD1	CASSHPRDRDYSNQPQHF	TGTGCCAGTAGTCATCCGCGGGACAGGGATTATAGCAATCAGCCCCAGCATTTT
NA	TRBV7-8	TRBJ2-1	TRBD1	CASSLDRGFYNEQFF	TGTGCCAGCAGCTTAGACAGGGGGTTTTACAATGAGCAGTTCTTC
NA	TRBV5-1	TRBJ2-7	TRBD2	CASSFRPSGDYEQYF	TGCGCCAGCAGCTTCCGGCCTAGCGGGGATTACGAGCAGTACTTC
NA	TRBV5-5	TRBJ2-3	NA	CASSLISGLYF	TGTGCCAGCAGCTTGATCAGCGGGCTGTATTTT
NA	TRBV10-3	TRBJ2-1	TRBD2	CAITSSGGSYNEQFF	TGTGCCATCACTTCTAGCGGGGGCTCCTACAATGAGCAGTTCTTC
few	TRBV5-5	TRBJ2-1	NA	CASSPGGTGVNEQFF	TGTGCCAGCAGCCCCGGAGGGACTGGGGTCAATGAGCAGTTCTTC
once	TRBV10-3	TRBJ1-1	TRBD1	CAISEGIGGTVEAFF	TGTGCCATCAGTGAAGGTATTGGAGGGACAGTTGAAGCTTTCTTT
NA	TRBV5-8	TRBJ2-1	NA	CASSPGHEAGAHEQFF	TGTGCCAGCAGTCCCGGGCACGAGGCGGGGGCCCATGAGCAGTTCTTC
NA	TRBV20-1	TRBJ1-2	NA	CSASPDRLYGYTF	TGCAGTGCTAGTCCCGACAGGCTCTATGGCTACACCTTC
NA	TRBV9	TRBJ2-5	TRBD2	CAITRRGRDRETQYF	TGTGCCATCACGAGACGAGGGAGGGATCGAGAGACCCAGTACTTC
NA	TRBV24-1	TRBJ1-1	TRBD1	CATSEGDRGAFF	TGTGCCACCAGTGAAGGGGACAGGGGGGCTTTCTTT
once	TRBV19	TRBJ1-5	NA	CASSNLDFLWPQHF	TGTGCCAGTAGTAACCTGGACTTTCTATGGCCCCAGCATTTT
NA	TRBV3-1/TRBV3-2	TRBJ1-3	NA	CASSLNQGGTGNTIYF	TGTGCCAGCAGCTTAAACCAAGGGGGTACAGGAAACACCATATATTTT
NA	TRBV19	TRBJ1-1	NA	CASSTGWGWNTEAFF	TGTGCCAGTAGCACGGGATGGGGATGGAACACTGAAGCTTTCTTT
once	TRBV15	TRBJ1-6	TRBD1	CATSRGSGGTSYNSPLHF	TGTGCCACCAGCAGAGGTTCAGGGGGTACATCCTATAATTCACCCCTCCACTTT
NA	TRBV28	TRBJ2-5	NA	CASSLSEGQETQYF	TGTGCCAGCAGTTTGTCGGAGGGCCAAGAGACCCAGTACTTC
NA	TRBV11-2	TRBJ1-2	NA	CASSSVQDNGGYTF	TGTGCCAGCAGCTCAGTACAGGATAATGGGGGCTACACCTTC
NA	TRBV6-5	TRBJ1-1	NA	CASSYSERRVAFF	TGTGCCAGCAGCTACTCGGAGAGAAGAGTAGCTTTCTTT
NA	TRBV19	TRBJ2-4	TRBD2	CASRPGAGGQYF	TGTGCCAGTAGGCCGGGGGCGGGGGGTCAGTACTTC
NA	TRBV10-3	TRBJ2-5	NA	CAISEEGSKQETQYF	TGTGCCATCAGTGAAGAGGGCAGCAAGCAAGAGACCCAGTACTTC
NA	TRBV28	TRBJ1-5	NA	CASCPGGNNQPQHF	TGTGCCAGCTGCCCCGGAGGTAACAATCAGCCCCAGCATTTT
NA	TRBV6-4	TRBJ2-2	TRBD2	CASTPTSGGTGELFF	TGTGCCAGCACACCGACTAGCGGGGGAACCGGGGAGCTGTTTTTT
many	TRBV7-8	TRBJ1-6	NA	CASSFSTGTSPLHF	TGTGCCAGCAGCTTCTCCACAGGGACTTCACCCCTCCACTTT
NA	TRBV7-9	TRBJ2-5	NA	CASREGGPQETQYF	TGTGCCAGCAGGGAAGGGGGTCCTCAAGAGACCCAGTACTTC
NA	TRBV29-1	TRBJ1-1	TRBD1	CSVFDRGGTEAFF	TGCAGCGTTTTTGACAGGGGTGGCACTGAAGCTTTCTTT
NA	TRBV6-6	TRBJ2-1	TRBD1	CASSLTGLGNEQFF	TGTGCCAGCAGTTTGACAGGGTTGGGCAATGAGCAGTTCTTC
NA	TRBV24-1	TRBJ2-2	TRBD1	CATSDGDRYTGELFF	TGTGCCACCAGTGATGGGGACAGGTACACCGGGGAGCTGTTTTTT
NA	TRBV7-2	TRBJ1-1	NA	CASSSSGQNTEAFF	TGTGCCAGCAGCTCCTCGGGACAGAACACTGAAGCTTTCTTT
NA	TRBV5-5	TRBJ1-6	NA	CASSLVLGQNYSPLHF	TGTGCCAGCAGCTTGGTTCTAGGACAGAATTATTCACCCCTCCACTTT
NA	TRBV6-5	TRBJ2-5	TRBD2	CASRKRLAAEETQYF	TGTGCCAGCAGGAAGAGACTAGCGGCCGAAGAGACCCAGTACTTC
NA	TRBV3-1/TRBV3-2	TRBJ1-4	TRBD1	CASSSTGGSANEKLFF	TGTGCCAGCAGCTCCACAGGGGGATCAGCTAATGAAAAACTGTTTTTT
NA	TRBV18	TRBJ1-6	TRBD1	CASSTTGVDSPLHF	TGTGCCAGCTCGACGACAGGGGTTGATTCACCCCTCCACTTT
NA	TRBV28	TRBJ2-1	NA	CASSNTFGKDIEQFF	TGTGCCAGCAGCAACACCTTTGGGAAGGACATTGAGCAGTTCTTC
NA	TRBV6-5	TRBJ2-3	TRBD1	CASMRDRLDTQYF	TGTGCCAGCATGCGGGACAGGCTGGATACGCAGTATTTT
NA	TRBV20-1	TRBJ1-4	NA	CSASRGTNEKLFF	TGCAGTGCGAGTCGGGGTACTAATGAAAAACTGTTTTTT
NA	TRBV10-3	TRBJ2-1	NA	CAISESNYRGYNEQFF	TGTGCCATCAGTGAGTCGAACTACCGAGGCTACAATGAGCAGTTCTTC